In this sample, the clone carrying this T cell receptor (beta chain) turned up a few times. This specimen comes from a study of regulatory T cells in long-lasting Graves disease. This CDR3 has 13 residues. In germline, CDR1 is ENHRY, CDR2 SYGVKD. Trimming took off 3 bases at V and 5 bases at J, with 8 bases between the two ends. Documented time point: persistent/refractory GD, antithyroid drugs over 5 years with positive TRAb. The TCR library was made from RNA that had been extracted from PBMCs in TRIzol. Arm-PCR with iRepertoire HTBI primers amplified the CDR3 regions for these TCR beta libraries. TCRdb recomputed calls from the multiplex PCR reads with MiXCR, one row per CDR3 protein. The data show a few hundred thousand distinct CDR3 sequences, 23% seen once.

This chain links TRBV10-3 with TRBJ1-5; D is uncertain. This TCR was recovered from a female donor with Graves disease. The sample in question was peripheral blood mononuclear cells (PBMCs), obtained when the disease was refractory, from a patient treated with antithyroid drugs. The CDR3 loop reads CAISDRTDQPQHF. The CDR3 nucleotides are TGTGCCATCAGTGACAGGACGGATCAGCCCCAGCATTTT.